This entry features one T cell receptor (beta chain) sequence. Its target is unknown. Deep-level settings were used for running the assay. About 200 ng DNA, about 30,000 T cell genomes, went into each sorted-subset replicate PCR. Clones were sequenced by immunoSEQ multiplex PCR, and TCRdb holds only the in-frame ones, with some missing. The profile shows approximately 740,000 clones, roughly 70% of them singletons. The sample comes from a study of shared clonotypes between healthy human individuals. Findings and caveats of the study: Sequencing depth was expected to affect clonotype sharing among donors.

From germline, CDR1 is GTSNPN and CDR2 SVGIG (reference sequence). V shed 1 base and J shed 10 bases, with 5 bases lying between them. This CDR3 is built from 10 residues. The study separated CD4+ cells into CD45RA+ naive and CD45RA-negative memory subsets. The sample consisted of memory CD4+ T cells sorted from blood. This sample's subset: CD45RA-negative fraction. This TCR was recovered from a woman in her 30s in good health. The gene calls are TRBV30 and TRBJ2-4; no clear D gene. CDR3 region: CAWSGPIQYF. The DNA for the CDR3 is TGTGCCTGGAGTGGGCCAATTCAGTACTTC. Full variable domain (rest looked up from reference TRBV30 and TRBJ2-4): SQTIHQWPATLVQPVGSPLSLECTVEGTSNPNLYWYRQAAGRGLQLLFYSVGIGQISSEVPQNLSASRPQDRQFILSSKKLLLSDSGFYLCAWSGPIQYFGAGTRLSVL.